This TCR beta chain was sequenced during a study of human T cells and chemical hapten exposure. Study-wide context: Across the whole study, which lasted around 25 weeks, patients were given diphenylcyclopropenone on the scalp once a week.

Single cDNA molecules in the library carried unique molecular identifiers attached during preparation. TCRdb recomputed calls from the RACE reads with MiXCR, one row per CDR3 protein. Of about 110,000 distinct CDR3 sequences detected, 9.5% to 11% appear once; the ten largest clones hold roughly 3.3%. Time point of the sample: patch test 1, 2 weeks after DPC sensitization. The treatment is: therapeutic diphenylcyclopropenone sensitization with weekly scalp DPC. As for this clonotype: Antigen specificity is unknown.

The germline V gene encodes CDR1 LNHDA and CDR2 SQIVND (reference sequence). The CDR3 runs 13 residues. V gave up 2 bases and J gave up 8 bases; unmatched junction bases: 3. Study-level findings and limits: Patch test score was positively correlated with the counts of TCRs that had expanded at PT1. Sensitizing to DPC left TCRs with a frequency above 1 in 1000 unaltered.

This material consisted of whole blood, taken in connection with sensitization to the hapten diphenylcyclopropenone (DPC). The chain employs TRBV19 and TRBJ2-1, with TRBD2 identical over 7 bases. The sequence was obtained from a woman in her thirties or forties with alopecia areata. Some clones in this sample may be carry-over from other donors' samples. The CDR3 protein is CASSIWSGDEQFF. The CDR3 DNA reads TGTGCCAGTAGTATATGGAGCGGGGATGAGCAGTTCTTC. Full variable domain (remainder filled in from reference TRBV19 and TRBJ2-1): DGGITQSPKYLFRKEGQNVTLSCEQNLNHDAMYWYRQDPGQGLRLIYYSQIVNDFQKGDIAEGYSVSREKKESFPLTVTSAQKNPTAFYLCASSIWSGDEQFFGPGTRLTVL.